The T cell receptor beta chain under discussion was sequenced for a study of T cell responses to AZD1222 COVID-19 vaccine. On this clone itself: Its target is unknown.

Study observations and caveats: Spike-specific TCR breadth and depth went up after people got two AZD1222 doses. Donors in the cohort were predominantly white British and more often female, and clonal diversity was possibly underestimated. No repertoire was sampled before or during the peak T cell response, only after it.

The repertoire was sequenced with immunoSEQ multiplex PCR; TCRdb's copy has only in-frame clones and lacks some. This table has about 150,000 clones, 94% appearing once. Germline lookup yields CDR1 LGHNT and CDR2 FRNRAP. This CDR3 has 12 residues. V lost 5 bases, J lost 4 bases, and 0 bases stayed unmatched. This rearrangement joins TRBV12-5 to TRBJ2-3; TRBD1 aligns across 7 bases. Sequenced here: peripheral blood, sampled on day 0 of AZD1222 vaccination. The clonotype comes from an adult in good health. Here the CDR3 DNA reads TGTGCTAGTGGTGACAGGGCAGATACGCAGTATTTT. This translates into CASGDRADTQYF.